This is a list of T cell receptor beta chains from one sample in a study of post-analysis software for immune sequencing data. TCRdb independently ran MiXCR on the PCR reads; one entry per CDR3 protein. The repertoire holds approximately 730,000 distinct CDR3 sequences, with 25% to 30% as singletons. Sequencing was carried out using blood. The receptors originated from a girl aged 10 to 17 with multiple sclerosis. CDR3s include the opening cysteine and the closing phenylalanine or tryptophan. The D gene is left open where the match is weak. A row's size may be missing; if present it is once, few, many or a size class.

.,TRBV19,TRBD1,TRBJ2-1,CASSTDRSSYNEQFF,TGTGCCAGTAGTACGGACAGGAGCTCCTACAATGAGCAGTTCTTC
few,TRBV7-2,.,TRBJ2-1,CASSLLTSFNEQFF,TGTGCCAGCAGCTTACTAACTAGCTTCAATGAGCAGTTCTTC
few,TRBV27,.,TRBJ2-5,CASSPLRAQKQETQYF,TGTGCCAGCAGTCCCCTTAGGGCGCAGAAACAAGAGACCCAGTACTTC
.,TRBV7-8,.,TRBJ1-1,CASSLGSAGSGTEAFF,TGTGCCAGCAGCTTAGGATCTGCGGGGTCCGGCACTGAAGCTTTCTTT
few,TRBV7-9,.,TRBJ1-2,CASSSHPYGYTF,TGTGCCAGCAGCTCCCACCCTTATGGCTACACCTTC
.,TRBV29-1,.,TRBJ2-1,CSVGRIRVGYEQFF,TGCAGCGTTGGTAGGATACGGGTCGGATATGAGCAGTTCTTC
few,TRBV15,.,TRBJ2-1,CATSRAGTAYNEQFF,TGTGCCACCAGCAGAGCGGGGACGGCCTACAATGAGCAGTTCTTC
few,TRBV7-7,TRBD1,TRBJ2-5,CASSPDRAQETQYF,TGTGCTAGCAGCCCCGACAGGGCCCAAGAGACCCAGTACTTC
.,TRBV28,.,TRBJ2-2,CATVQGNTGERFF,TGTGCCACCGTACAGGGAAACACCGGGGAGCGGTTTTTT
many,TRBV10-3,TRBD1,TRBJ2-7,CAISPGTGDYHEQYF,TGTGCCATCAGTCCCGGGACAGGGGACTACCACGAGCAGTACTTC
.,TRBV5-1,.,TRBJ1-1,CASSSGGSTEAFF,TGCGCCAGCAGCTCAGGAGGAAGCACTGAAGCTTTCTTT
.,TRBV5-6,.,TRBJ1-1,CASRDTQTEAFF,TGTGCCAGCAGGGACACGCAGACTGAAGCTTTCTTT
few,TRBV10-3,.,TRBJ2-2,CAIGGATNTGELFF,TGTGCCATCGGGGGAGCGACGAACACCGGGGAGCTGTTTTTT
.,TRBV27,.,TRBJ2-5,CASRPGGGQETQYF,TGTGCCAGCAGGCCAGGTGGGGGACAAGAGACCCAGTACTTC
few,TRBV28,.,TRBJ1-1,CASSLYRAGTEAFF,TGTGCCAGCAGTCTATACAGGGCAGGGACTGAAGCTTTCTTT
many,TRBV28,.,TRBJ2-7,CASSETYEQYF,TGTGCCAGCAGTGAAACCTACGAGCAGTACTTC
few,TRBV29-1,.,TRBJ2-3,CSVEDSFRTQYF,TGCAGCGTTGAAGACAGTTTTCGCACGCAGTATTTT
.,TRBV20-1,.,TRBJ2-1,CSARGWAPEGPNEQFF,TGCAGTGCTAGAGGGTGGGCTCCGGAAGGGCCGAATGAGCAGTTCTTC
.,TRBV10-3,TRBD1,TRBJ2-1,CAMGQGMNEQFF,TGTGCCATGGGACAGGGAATGAATGAGCAGTTCTTC
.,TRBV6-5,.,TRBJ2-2,CASSYSLAEYNTGELFF,TGTGCCAGCAGTTACTCCTTAGCGGAGTATAACACCGGGGAGCTGTTTTTT
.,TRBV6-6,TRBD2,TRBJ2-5,CASSRGRAGYQETQYF,TGTGCCAGCAGTCGGGGACGAGCGGGATACCAAGAGACCCAGTACTTC
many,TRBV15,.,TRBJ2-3,CATSRVYFTDTQYF,TGTGCCACCAGCAGAGTCTATTTCACAGATACGCAGTATTTT
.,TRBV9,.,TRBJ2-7,CASSVRAGNLDEQYF,TGTGCCAGCAGCGTAAGGGCGGGCAACCTCGACGAGCAGTACTTC
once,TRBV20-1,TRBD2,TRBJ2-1,CSASPGGAGNEQFF,TGCAGTGCTAGTCCGGGGGGGGCTGGCAATGAGCAGTTCTTC
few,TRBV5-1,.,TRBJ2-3,CASSQTTLNTQYF,TGCGCCAGCAGCCAAACCACTCTTAATACGCAGTATTTT
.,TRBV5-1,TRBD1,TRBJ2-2,CASSLRQGYTGELFF,TGCGCCAGCAGCTTGAGACAGGGGTACACCGGGGAGCTGTTTTTT
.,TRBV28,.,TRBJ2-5,CASSFLGSSETQYF,TGTGCCAGCAGTTTCCTGGGTAGCTCGGAGACCCAGTACTTC
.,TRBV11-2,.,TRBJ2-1,CASSLDHSYNEQFF,TGTGCCAGCAGCTTAGACCACTCCTACAATGAGCAGTTCTTC
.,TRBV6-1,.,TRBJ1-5,CASRLIGYRDSNQPQHF,TGTGCCAGCAGGCTCATAGGTTACAGGGATAGCAATCAGCCCCAGCATTTT
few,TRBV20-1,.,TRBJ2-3,CSASGPDSWDTQYF,TGCAGTGCTTCTGGCCCGGACTCCTGGGATACGCAGTATTTT
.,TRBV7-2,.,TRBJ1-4,CASTLRGGDEKLFF,TGTGCCAGCACCTTACGAGGGGGTGACGAAAAACTGTTTTTT
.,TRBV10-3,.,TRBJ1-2,CAISDRGSVGYTF,TGTGCCATCAGTGATCGTGGATCCGTGGGCTACACCTTC
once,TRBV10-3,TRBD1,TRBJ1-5,CAIRADRDDQPQHF,TGTGCCATCAGGGCGGACAGGGATGATCAGCCCCAGCATTTT
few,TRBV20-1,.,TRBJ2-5,CSAYPGNRETQYF,TGCAGTGCATACCCGGGAAATCGCGAGACCCAGTACTTC
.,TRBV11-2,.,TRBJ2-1,CASSADRPNEQFF,TGTGCCAGCAGCGCGGACCGTCCCAATGAGCAGTTCTTC
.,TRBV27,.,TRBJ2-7,CASSFGQRYEQYF,TGTGCCAGCAGTTTCGGACAGAGATACGAGCAGTACTTC
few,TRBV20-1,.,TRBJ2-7,CSAGDWDSYEQYF,TGCAGTGCTGGTGACTGGGACTCCTACGAGCAGTACTTC
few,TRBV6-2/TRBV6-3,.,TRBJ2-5,CASNTDETQYF,TGTGCCAGCAACACGGACGAGACCCAGTACTTC
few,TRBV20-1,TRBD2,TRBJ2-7,CSLELPLAGESYEQYF,TGCAGCCTAGAGCTGCCTCTGGCGGGAGAGTCCTACGAGCAGTACTTC
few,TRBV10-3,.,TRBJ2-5,CTISDYNQETQYF,TGTACCATCAGTGACTACAACCAAGAGACCCAGTACTTC
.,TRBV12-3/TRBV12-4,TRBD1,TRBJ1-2,CTSSGRGKGYTF,TGTACCAGCAGTGGCAGGGGGAAAGGCTACACCTTC
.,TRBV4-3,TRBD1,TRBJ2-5,CASSQQTGGETQYF,TGCGCCAGCAGCCAACAGACAGGGGGTGAGACCCAGTACTTC
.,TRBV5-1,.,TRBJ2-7,CASSINGLNYEQYF,TGCGCCAGCAGCATTAATGGACTTAATTACGAGCAGTACTTC
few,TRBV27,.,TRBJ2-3,CASSTPPPTYTQYF,TGTGCCAGCAGTACTCCCCCTCCGACTTATACGCAGTATTTT
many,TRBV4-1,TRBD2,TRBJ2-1,CASSQDLAGGYNEQFF,TGCGCCAGCAGCCAAGATCTAGCGGGGGGTTACAATGAGCAGTTCTTC
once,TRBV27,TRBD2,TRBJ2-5,CASSLSPSSSGNETQYF,TGTGCCAGCAGTTTAAGCCCCAGCTCCAGCGGGAATGAGACCCAGTACTTC
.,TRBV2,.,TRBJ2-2,CASWTGPTGELFF,TGTGCCAGCTGGACCGGACCCACCGGGGAGCTGTTTTTT
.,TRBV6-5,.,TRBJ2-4,CASSTSGTLSVQYF,TGTGCCAGCAGTACGTCCGGGACACTATCGGTTCAGTACTTC
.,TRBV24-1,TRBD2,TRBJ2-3,CATSDDGLAGRTDTQYF,TGTGCCACCAGTGATGACGGACTAGCGGGGCGCACAGATACGCAGTATTTT
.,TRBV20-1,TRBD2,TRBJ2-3,CSARTSGKGDTQYF,TGCAGTGCTCGGACTAGCGGGAAGGGAGATACGCAGTATTTT
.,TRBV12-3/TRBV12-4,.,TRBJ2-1,CASSSAIDRYNEQFF,TGTGCCAGCAGTTCCGCCATCGACAGGTACAATGAGCAGTTCTTC
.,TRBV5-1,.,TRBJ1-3,CASSPDWVSGNAIYF,TGCGCCAGCAGCCCGGATTGGGTCTCTGGAAACGCCATATATTTT
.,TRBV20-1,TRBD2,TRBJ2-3,CSARDLAPSGGDTDTQYF,TGCAGTGCTAGAGATCTCGCCCCTAGCGGGGGGGACACAGATACGCAGTATTTT
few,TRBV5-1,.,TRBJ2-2,CASSLQRENTGELFF,TGCGCCAGCAGCTTGCAGCGAGAGAACACCGGGGAGCTGTTTTTT
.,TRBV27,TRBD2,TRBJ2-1,CASSFLSGSRNEQFF,TGTGCCAGCAGTTTTCTTAGCGGGAGTAGAAATGAGCAGTTCTTC
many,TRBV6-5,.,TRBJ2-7,CASGRDGSYEQYF,TGTGCCAGCGGCAGGGACGGATCCTACGAGCAGTACTTC
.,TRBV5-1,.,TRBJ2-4,CASTSGQGGNIQYF,TGCGCCAGCACCTCGGGCCAGGGAGGAAACATTCAGTACTTC
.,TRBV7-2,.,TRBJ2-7,CASSLAISYEQYF,TGTGCCAGCAGCTTAGCGATATCCTACGAGCAGTACTTC
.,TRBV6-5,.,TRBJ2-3,CASSYSVGLTDTQYF,TGTGCCAGCAGTTATTCTGTGGGGCTCACAGATACGCAGTATTTT
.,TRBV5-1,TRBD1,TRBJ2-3,CASTVSTGGTDTQYF,TGCGCCAGCACGGTCTCCACAGGGGGGACAGATACGCAGTATTTT